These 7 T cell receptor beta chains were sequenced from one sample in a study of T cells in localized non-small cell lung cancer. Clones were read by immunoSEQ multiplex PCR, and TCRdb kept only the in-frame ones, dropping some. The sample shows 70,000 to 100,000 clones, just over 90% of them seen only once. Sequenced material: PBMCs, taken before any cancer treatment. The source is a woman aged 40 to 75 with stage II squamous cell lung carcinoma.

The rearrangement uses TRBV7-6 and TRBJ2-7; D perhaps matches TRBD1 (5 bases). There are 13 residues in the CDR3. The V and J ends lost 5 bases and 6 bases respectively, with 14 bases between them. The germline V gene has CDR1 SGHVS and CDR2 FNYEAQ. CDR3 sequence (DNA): TGTGCCAGCAGCACCCCCGCAAGGGGCGAGCAGTACTTC. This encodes CASSTPARGEQYF. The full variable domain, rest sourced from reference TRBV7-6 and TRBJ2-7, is GAGVSQSPRYKVTKRGQDVALRCDPISGHVSLYWYRQALGQGPEFLTYFNYEAQQDKSGLPNDRFSAERPEGSISTLTIQRTEQRDSAMYRCASSTPARGEQYFGPGTRLTVT.

The CDR3: CAISEGRLSTDTQYF. Here the CDR3 DNA reads TGTGCCATCAGTGAGGGCCGACTTAGCACAGATACGCAGTATTTT. The rearrangement uses TRBV10-3 and TRBJ2-3, with D uncertain. CDR3 size: 15 residues. V was cut by 2 bases and J by 0 bases, with 9 bases left in between. Germline V CDR1 and CDR2: ENHRY, SYGVKD.

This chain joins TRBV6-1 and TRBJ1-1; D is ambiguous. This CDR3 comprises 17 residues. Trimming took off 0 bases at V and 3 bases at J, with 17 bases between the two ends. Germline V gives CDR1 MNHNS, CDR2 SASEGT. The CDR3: CASSEAPRTYTDTEAFF. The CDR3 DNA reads TGTGCCAGCAGTGAAGCCCCCCGGACCTACACGGACACTGAAGCTTTCTTT.

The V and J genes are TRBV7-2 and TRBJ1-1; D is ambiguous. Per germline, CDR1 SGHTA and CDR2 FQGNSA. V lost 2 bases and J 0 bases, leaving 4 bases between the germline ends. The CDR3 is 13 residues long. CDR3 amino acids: CASSLNVNTEAFF. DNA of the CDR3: TGTGCCAGCAGCTTAAATGTGAACACTGAAGCTTTCTTT.

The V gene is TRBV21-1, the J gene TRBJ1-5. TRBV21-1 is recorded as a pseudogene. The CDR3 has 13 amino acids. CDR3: CASSKGGGQPQHF. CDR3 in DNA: TGTGCCAGCAGCAAAGGGGGGGGTCAGCCCCAGCATTTT.

CDR3 in DNA: TGCGCCACCACGACTAGCGGGGGCTACGAGCAGTACTTC. It is translated as CATTTSGGYEQYF. The chain recombines TRBV10-2 with TRBJ2-7; 12 nucleotides agree with TRBD2. The CDR3 length is 13 residues. V was clipped by 10 bases and J by 3 bases; unmatched bases: 4. Germline V CDR1 and CDR2: WSHSY, SAAADI.

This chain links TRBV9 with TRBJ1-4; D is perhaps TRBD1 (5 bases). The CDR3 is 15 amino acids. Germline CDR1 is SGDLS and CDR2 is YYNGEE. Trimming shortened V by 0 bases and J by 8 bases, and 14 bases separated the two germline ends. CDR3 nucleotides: TGTGCCAGCAGCGTAGGGCTCCACGGGGGAGAAAAACTGTTTTTT. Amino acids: CASSVGLHGGEKLFF.